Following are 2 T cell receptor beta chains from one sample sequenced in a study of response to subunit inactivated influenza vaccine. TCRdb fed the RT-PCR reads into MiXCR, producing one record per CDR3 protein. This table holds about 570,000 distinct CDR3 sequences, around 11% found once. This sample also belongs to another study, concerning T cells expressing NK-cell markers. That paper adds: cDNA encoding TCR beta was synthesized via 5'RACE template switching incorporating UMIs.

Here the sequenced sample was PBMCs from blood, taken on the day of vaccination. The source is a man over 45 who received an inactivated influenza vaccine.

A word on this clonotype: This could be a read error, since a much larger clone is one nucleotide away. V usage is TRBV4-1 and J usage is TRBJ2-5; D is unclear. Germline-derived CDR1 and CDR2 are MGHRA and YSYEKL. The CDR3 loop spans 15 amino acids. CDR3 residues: CASSQVGAGLETQHF. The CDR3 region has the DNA TGCGCCAGCAGCCAAGTTGGTGCAGGTTTAGAGACCCAGCACTTC.

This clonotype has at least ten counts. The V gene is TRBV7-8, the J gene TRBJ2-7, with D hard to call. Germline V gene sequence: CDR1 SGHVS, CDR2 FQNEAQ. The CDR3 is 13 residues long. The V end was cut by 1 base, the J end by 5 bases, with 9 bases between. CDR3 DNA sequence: TGTGCCAGCAGCTTAGATTTAGGAGACGAGCAGTACTTC. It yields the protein CASSLDLGDEQYF.